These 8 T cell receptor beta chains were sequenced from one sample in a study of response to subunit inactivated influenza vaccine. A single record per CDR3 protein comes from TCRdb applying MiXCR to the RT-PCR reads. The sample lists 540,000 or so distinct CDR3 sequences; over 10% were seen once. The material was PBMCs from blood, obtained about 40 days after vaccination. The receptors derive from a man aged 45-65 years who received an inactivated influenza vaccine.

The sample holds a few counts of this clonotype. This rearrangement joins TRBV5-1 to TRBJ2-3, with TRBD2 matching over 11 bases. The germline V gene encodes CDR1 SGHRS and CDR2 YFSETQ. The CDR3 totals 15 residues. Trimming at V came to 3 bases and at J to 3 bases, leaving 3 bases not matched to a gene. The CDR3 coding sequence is TGCGCCAGCAGCTCGACTAGCGGGGAGACAGATACGCAGTATTTT. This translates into CASSSTSGETDTQYF.

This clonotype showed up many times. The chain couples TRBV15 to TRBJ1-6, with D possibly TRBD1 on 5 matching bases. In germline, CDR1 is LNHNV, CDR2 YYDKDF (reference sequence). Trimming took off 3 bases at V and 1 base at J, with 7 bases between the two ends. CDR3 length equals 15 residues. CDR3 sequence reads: CATSSQGSYNSPLHF. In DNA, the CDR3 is TGTGCCACCAGCAGTCAGGGATCCTATAATTCACCCCTCCACTTT. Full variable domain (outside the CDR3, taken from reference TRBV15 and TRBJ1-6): DAMVIQNPRYQVTQFGKPVTLSCSQTLNHNVMYWYQQKSSQAPKLLFHYYDKDFNNEADTPDNFQSRRPNTSFCFLDIRSPGLGDTAMYLCATSSQGSYNSPLHFGNGTRLTVT.

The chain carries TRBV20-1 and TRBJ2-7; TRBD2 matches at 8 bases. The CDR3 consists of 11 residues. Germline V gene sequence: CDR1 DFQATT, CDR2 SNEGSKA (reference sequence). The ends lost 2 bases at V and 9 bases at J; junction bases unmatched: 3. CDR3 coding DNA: TGCAGTGCTAGAAACGGGAGGGCGCAGTACTTC. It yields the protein CSARNGRAQYF.

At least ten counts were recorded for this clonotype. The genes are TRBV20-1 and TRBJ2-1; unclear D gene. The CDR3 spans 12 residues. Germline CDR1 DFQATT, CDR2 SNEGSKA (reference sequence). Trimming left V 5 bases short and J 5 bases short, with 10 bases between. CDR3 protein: CSAQVVDNEQFF. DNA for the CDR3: TGCAGTGCTCAGGTGGTTGACAATGAGCAGTTCTTC.

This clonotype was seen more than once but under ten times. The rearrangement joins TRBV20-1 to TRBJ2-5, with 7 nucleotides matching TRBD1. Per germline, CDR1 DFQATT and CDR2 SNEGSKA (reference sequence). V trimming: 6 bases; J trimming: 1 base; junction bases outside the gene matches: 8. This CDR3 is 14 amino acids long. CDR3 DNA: TGCAGTGCCGGTCGGGCAGGGGGCCAAGAGACCCAGTACTTC. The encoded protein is CSAGRAGGQETQYF.

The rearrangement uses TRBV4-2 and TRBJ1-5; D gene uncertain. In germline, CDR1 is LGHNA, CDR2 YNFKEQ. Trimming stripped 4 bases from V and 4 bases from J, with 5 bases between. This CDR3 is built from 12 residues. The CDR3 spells CASSRLNQPQHF. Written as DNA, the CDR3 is TGTGCCAGCAGCCGCTTAAATCAGCCCCAGCATTTT.

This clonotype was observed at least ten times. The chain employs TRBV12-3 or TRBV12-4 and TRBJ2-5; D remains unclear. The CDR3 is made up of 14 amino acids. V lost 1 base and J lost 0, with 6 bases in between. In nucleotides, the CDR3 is TGTGCCAGCAGTTTAGTCGAGTACCAAGAGACCCAGTACTTC. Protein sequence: CASSLVEYQETQYF.

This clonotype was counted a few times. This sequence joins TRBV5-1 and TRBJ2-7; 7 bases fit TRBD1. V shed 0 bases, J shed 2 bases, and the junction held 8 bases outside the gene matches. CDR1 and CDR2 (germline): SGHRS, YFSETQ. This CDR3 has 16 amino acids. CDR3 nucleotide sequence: TGCGCCAGCAGCTTGGCTGGGGGACAGATAACCTACGAGCAGTACTTC. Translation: CASSLAGGQITYEQYF. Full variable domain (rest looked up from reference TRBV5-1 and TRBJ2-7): KAGVTQTPRYLIKTRGQQVTLSCSPISGHRSVSWYQQTPGQGLQFLFEYFSETQRNKGNFPGRFSGRQFSNSRSEMNVSTLELGDSALYLCASSLAGGQITYEQYFGPGTRLTVT.